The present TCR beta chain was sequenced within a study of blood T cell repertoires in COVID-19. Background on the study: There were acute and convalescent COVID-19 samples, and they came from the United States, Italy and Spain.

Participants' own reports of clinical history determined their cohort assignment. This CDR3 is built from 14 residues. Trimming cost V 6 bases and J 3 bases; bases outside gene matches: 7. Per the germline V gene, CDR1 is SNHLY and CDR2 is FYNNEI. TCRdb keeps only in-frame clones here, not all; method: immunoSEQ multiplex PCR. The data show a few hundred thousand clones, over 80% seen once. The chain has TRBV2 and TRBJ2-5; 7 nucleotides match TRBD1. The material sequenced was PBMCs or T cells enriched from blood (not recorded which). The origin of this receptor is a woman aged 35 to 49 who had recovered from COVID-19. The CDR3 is CASSPGQGEETQYF. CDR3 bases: TGTGCCAGCAGCCCCGGGCAGGGGGAAGAGACCCAGTACTTC.